This record concerns one TCR beta chain sequence. The repertoire was sequenced with immunoSEQ multiplex PCR; TCRdb's copy has only in-frame clones and lacks some. The top ten hold roughly 0.3% of the sample, which has approximately 97,000 clones, approximately 95% seen once. These data belong to a study of technical replicates of blood from several donors. This CDR3 is built from 18 residues. The germline CDR1 and CDR2 sequences are MDHEN and SYDVKM. Trimming cost V 5 bases and J 3 bases; bases outside gene matches: 11. The sample comprised T cells isolated from PBMCs. V is TRBV28 and J is TRBJ2-3; TRBD2 matches 13 bases. The TCR originated in a human donor in good health. The CDR3 sequence is CASSQRTSGSLETDTQYF. The CDR3 bases are TGTGCCAGCAGTCAAAGGACTAGCGGGAGTCTAGAGACAGATACGCAGTATTTT.